The 20 T cell receptor beta chains reported below all come from one sample, sequenced in a study of T cells in Graves' hyperthyroidism and ophthalmopathy. Researchers amplified the TCR beta CDR3 regions from RNA transcripts. HTBI primers were used for first-round RT-PCR of the TCR CDR3. TCRdb re-called the multiplex PCR reads with MiXCR, one entry per CDR3 protein. This sample yields hundreds of thousands of distinct CDR3 sequences, of which 15% to 20% are seen a single time; 3.5% to 4% belongs to the top ten. The specimen sequenced was blood. The receptors shown here come from a woman between 25 and 40 years old with Graves' hyperthyroidism.

The rearrangement uses TRBV20-1 and TRBJ2-3; TRBD2 matches 14 bases. V was clipped by 3 bases and J by 5 bases; unmatched bases: 13. CDR1 is DFQATT, CDR2 SNEGSKA, per germline (reference sequence). This CDR3 region has 18 residues. CDR3 residues: CSASGSTSGRAVGDTQYF. The CDR3 DNA sequence: TGCAGTGCTAGTGGATCGACTAGCGGGAGGGCCGTTGGAGATACGCAGTATTTT.

A note on this clonotype: A read error may explain this, as a much larger clone is one base away. This chain links TRBV16 with TRBJ2-7, with D perhaps matching TRBD1 (5 bases). This CDR3 comprises 14 residues. The germline gives CDR1 KGHSY, CDR2 FQNENV. CDR3 DNA sequence: TGTGCCAGCAGCCCACAACAGGTGAACTACGGGCAGTACTTC. This gives the protein CASSPQQVNYGQYF.

For this clonotype: It may be a read error: a sequence one base away is much more abundant. The chain carries TRBV30 and TRBJ2-3; TRBD2 agrees at 9 bases. The CDR3 has 16 amino acids. With V trimmed by 4 bases and J by 2 bases, 10 bases remained unmatched. From germline, CDR1 is GTSNPN and CDR2 SVGIG (reference sequence). CDR3 sequence: CAWTLGASGNTDTQYF. Here the CDR3 DNA reads TGTGCCTGGACTCTCGGGGCTAGCGGGAACACAGATACGCAGTATTTT.

This chain connects TRBV24-1 to TRBJ2-3, with D hard to call. CDR1 KGHDR and CDR2 SFDVKD come from the germline V gene. V gave up 1 base and J gave up 3 bases, with 10 bases separating them. CDR3 length: 15 amino acids. The CDR3: CATSDFTKGTDTQYF. DNA for the CDR3: TGTGCCACCAGTGATTTTACAAAGGGTACAGATACGCAGTATTTT.

In this sample, this clonotype turned up a few times. The chain recombines TRBV27 with TRBJ2-7; D is uncertain. This CDR3 is built from 14 residues. Germline CDR1 reads MNHEY; CDR2 reads SMNVEV (reference sequence). Trimming removed 2 bases from V and 3 bases from J, with 11 bases in between. The CDR3 here is CASSLGVGLYEQYF. The CDR3 DNA follows: TGTGCCAGCAGTTTAGGGGTTGGGCTCTACGAGCAGTACTTC.

The gene calls are TRBV7-2 and TRBJ2-1; 10 bases are shared with TRBD1. V lost 6 bases and J lost 5; bases outside the gene matches: 4. Germline V gene lookup returns CDR1 SGHTA and CDR2 FQGNSA. The CDR3 spans 14 residues. CDR3 nucleotides: TGTGCCAGCAGTTACGGGACAGGGGACAATGAGCAGTTCTTC. Translating it yields CASSYGTGDNEQFF.

This clonotype was counted many times. This chain joins TRBV3-1 and TRBJ1-4, with no clear D. This CDR3 is built from 15 residues. Trimming cost V 0 bases and J 0 bases, with 5 bases left between them. Per the germline V gene, CDR1 is LGHDT and CDR2 is YNNKEL (reference sequence). The CDR3 DNA is TGTGCCAGCAGCCAAGATATTGCAACTAATGAAAAACTGTTTTTT. Translated, it gives CASSQDIATNEKLFF.

This clonotype was seen a few times. The V call is TRBV7-9, the J call TRBJ2-1, with D perhaps matching TRBD1 (6 bases). Germline lookup yields CDR1 SEHNR and CDR2 FQNEAQ (reference sequence). Trimming removed 8 bases at V and 5 bases at J, with 10 bases between. The CDR3 spans 12 residues. CDR3 sequence: CASAGADNEQFF. The DNA for the CDR3 is TGTGCCAGCGCAGGGGCAGACAATGAGCAGTTCTTC. The full variable domain, completed using reference TRBV7-9 and TRBJ2-1, is DTGVSQNPRHKITKRGQNVTFRCDPISEHNRLYWYRQTLGQGPEFLTYFQNEAQLEKSRLLSDRFSAERPKGSFSTLEIQRTEQGDSAMYLCASAGADNEQFFGPGTRLTVL.

The sample holds many counts of this clonotype. The chain couples TRBV7-2 to TRBJ1-1; D is possibly TRBD1 (6 bases). The CDR3 runs 13 residues. CDR1 and CDR2 from the germline V gene are SGHTA and FQGNSA. V lost 5 bases to trimming and J lost 8 bases, with 15 bases between them. The CDR3 DNA reads as TGTGCCAGCAGCCCCATGGGGGCCTACGAAGCTTTCTTT. It translates to CASSPMGAYEAFF.

This chain links TRBV4-1 with TRBJ2-1; D is possibly TRBD2 (6 bases). Trimming left V 6 bases short and J 0 bases short, with 15 bases between. CDR3 size: 16 residues. Germline CDR1 and CDR2: MGHRA and YSYEKL. Here the CDR3 reads CASRHIGRTSYNEQFF. DNA for the CDR3: TGCGCCAGCAGACACATCGGGAGAACCTCCTACAATGAGCAGTTCTTC.

This clonotype appeared many times. The rearrangement links TRBV11-3 to TRBJ2-1, with D hard to call. V lost 0 bases, J lost 5 bases, and 14 bases lay in between. Germline CDR1 SGHNT, CDR2 YENEEA. The length of the CDR3 is 16 residues. CDR3 protein: CASSLDGQRTHNEQFF. The CDR3 region has the DNA TGTGCCAGCAGCTTAGATGGCCAAAGAACTCACAATGAGCAGTTCTTC.

This clonotype was recorded many times. The rearrangement uses TRBV28 and TRBJ2-7, with 11 nucleotides matching TRBD2. This CDR3 is built from 14 residues. Germline assignment: CDR1 MDHEN and CDR2 SYDVKM. V trimming: 5 bases; J trimming: 7 bases; junction bases outside the gene matches: 7. CDR3 sequence: CASSARLAGREQYF. As DNA, the CDR3 is TGTGCCAGCAGTGCCCGACTAGCGGGACGGGAGCAGTACTTC. Looking up the rest from reference TRBV28 and TRBJ2-7 gives the full variable domain: DVKVTQSSRYLVKRTGEKVFLECVQDMDHENMFWYRQDPGLGLRLIYFSYDVKMKEKGDIPEGYSVSREKKERFSLILESASTNQTSMYLCASSARLAGREQYFGPGTRLTVT.

This clonotype was found many times. The chain carries TRBV28 and TRBJ1-3, with D possibly TRBD1 on 6 matching bases. Trimming took off 8 bases at V and 8 bases at J, with 16 bases between the two ends. CDR3 length: 13 residues. Per the germline V gene, CDR1 is MDHEN and CDR2 is SYDVKM. CDR3 sequence (DNA): TGTGCCAGCGGGGACATAGGCGCACACACCATATATTTT. It is translated as CASGDIGAHTIYF.

This clonotype appeared a few times. This chain uses TRBV2 with TRBJ2-4; D possibly corresponds to TRBD2 (5 bases). V was pared by 6 bases and J by 9 bases, with 15 bases between. The CDR3 spans 13 residues. Germline CDR1 reads SNHLY; CDR2 reads FYNNEI. The CDR3 DNA reads TGTGCCAGCAGACAAACCGGGGATGGCATTCAGTACTTC. This gives the protein CASRQTGDGIQYF.

V is TRBV12-3 or TRBV12-4 and J is TRBJ1-1; no definite D call. V dropped 6 bases and J dropped 0 bases, with 11 bases sitting between them. The CDR3 covers 14 residues. The CDR3 DNA reads TGTGCCAGCAGGGCGGGCGAGGTGAACACTGAAGCTTTCTTT. Its translation: CASRAGEVNTEAFF.

Ten or more counts support this clonotype. The J gene is TRBJ2-3, the V gene TRBV7-9, with a tentative D call TRBD1 (5 bases). V was trimmed by 5 bases and J by 5 bases, leaving 20 bases between them. This CDR3 has 16 amino acids. Germline CDR1 and CDR2: SEHNR and FQNEAQ (reference sequence). CDR3 in DNA: TGTGCCAGCAGCCCGCAGGACACTCCTTTTGGAGATACGCAGTATTTT. Translating gives CASSPQDTPFGDTQYF.

This chain joins TRBV14 and TRBJ1-2, with D perhaps TRBD1 (6 bases). The CDR3 runs to 15 residues. Between the trimmed V and J ends, which lost 2 bases and 7 bases, there was a span of 17 bases. The V gene's germline CDR1 is SGHDN and CDR2 FVKESK. The CDR3 sequence: CASSQYPFGGPGYTF. The CDR3 DNA sequence: TGTGCCAGCAGCCAATACCCGTTCGGGGGGCCTGGCTACACCTTC.

The table lists this clonotype with a few counts. The chain joins TRBV11-2 to TRBJ1-4; D is unclear. Trimming removed 0 bases at V and 7 bases at J, with 6 bases between. The V gene's germline CDR1 is SGHAT and CDR2 FQNNGV. This CDR3 has 13 residues. The CDR3, as DNA: TGTGCCAGCAGCTTAGATTATGGTGAAAAACTGTTTTTT. Translated, it gives CASSLDYGEKLFF.

The CDR3 DNA follows: TGTGCCAGTAGTCTAGTGGGCCAAGGAAAAAACATTCAGTACTTC. Translating gives CASSLVGQGKNIQYF. This rearrangement joins TRBV19 to TRBJ2-4, with D uncertain. Germline V gene sequence: CDR1 LNHDA, CDR2 SQIVND (reference sequence). V shed 5 bases and J shed 4 bases, with 15 bases lying between them. This CDR3 comprises 15 residues.

This clonotype was counted many times. The chain links TRBV27 to TRBJ2-5; no definite D call. This CDR3 is 12 amino acids long. Trimming left V 2 bases short and J 5 bases short, with 6 bases between. Germline V gene lookup returns CDR1 MNHEY and CDR2 SMNVEV (reference sequence). CDR3 sequence reads: CASSLNGETQYF. The CDR3 coding sequence is TGTGCCAGCAGTTTAAACGGCGAGACCCAGTACTTC.